The 30 T cell receptor beta chains in this list originate from one sample, sequenced in a study of shared clonotypes between healthy human individuals. TCRdb keeps only in-frame clones here, not all; method: immunoSEQ multiplex PCR. The table includes about 2.4 million clones, roughly 93% detected once. What was sequenced was naive CD4+ T cells from PBMCs. As for subset: CD45RA+ positively selected. These receptors were obtained from a young man in good health. Some clones in this sample may be carry-over from other donors' samples.

This chain connects TRBV27 to TRBJ2-1; 14 nucleotides align to TRBD2. Germline CDR1 MNHEY, CDR2 SMNVEV (reference sequence). The CDR3 spans 18 residues. V lost 5 bases to trimming and J lost 0 bases; unmatched junction nucleotides: 6. CDR3 in DNA: TGTGCCAGCAGTCCCCGGACTAGCGGGAGGTCCTCCTACAATGAGCAGTTCTTC. Amino acids: CASSPRTSGRSSYNEQFF.

The J gene is TRBJ2-7, the V gene TRBV6-5, with 7 bases aligning to TRBD1. The germline gives CDR1 MNHEY, CDR2 SVGAGI. V trimming: 6 bases; J trimming: 3 bases; junction bases outside the gene matches: 2. CDR3 length equals 12 residues. CDR3 coding DNA: TGTGCCAGCAGGCAGGGGGTCTACGAGCAGTACTTC. Amino acid sequence: CASRQGVYEQYF.

V gene TRBV19 combines with J gene TRBJ2-7; 11 bases map to TRBD1. V gave up 4 bases and J gave up 4 bases; unmatched junction bases: 9. Germline V gene sequence: CDR1 LNHDA, CDR2 SQIVND (reference sequence). The CDR3 extends over 16 amino acids. DNA for the CDR3: TGTGCCAGTAGTACAACCGGGACAGGGGGTGTTTACGAGCAGTACTTC. This codes for CASSTTGTGGVYEQYF.

V usage is TRBV11-2 and J usage is TRBJ2-2; D remains unclear. The CDR3 totals 15 residues. Germline assignment: CDR1 SGHAT and CDR2 FQNNGV. V lost 5 bases and J lost 0, with 10 bases in between. The CDR3 region is CASSRMGPNTGELFF. The CDR3 DNA follows: TGTGCCAGCAGCCGTATGGGCCCGAACACCGGGGAGCTGTTTTTT.

This clone was counted once. This sequence joins TRBV28 and TRBJ2-7; 9 bases map to TRBD1. The V gene end was trimmed by 4 bases and the J gene end by 6 bases; junction bases not matched to a gene: 7. Looked up from germline, CDR1 is MDHEN and CDR2 is SYDVKM. CDR3 length equals 14 residues. The CDR3 DNA follows: TGTGCCAGCAGTTCCCGGGACAGGGTGGGCGAGCAGTACTTC. Translation: CASSSRDRVGEQYF.

The V gene is TRBV7-9, the J gene TRBJ2-2; D is undetermined. This CDR3 spans 13 amino acids. V was cut by 2 bases and J by 5 bases, with 6 bases left in between. In germline, CDR1 is SEHNR, CDR2 FQNEAQ (reference sequence). DNA of the CDR3: TGTGCCAGCAGCTTAAGGTATACCGGGGAGCTGTTTTTT. Translating gives CASSLRYTGELFF.

The chain couples TRBV7-9 to TRBJ2-2; possible D gene TRBD1, 6 bases. Germline V gene sequence: CDR1 SEHNR, CDR2 FQNEAQ (reference sequence). V dropped 6 bases and J dropped 5 bases, with 22 bases sitting between them. The CDR3 sequence is 17 residues long. Written as DNA, the CDR3 is TGTGCCAGCAGACCGCCGTGGGGCAGGGGTCAGACCGGGGAGCTGTTTTTT. Amino acid sequence: CASRPPWGRGQTGELFF.

The CDR3 loop is CASSPTVGTRDEQYF. CDR3 coding DNA: TGTGCCAGCTCACCGACAGTCGGAACCAGGGACGAGCAGTACTTC. The rearrangement links TRBV18 to TRBJ2-7; possibly TRBD1 for D (5 bases). Deletions cut 3 bases from V and 5 bases from J, with 17 bases between. The CDR3 is 15 amino acids. Looked up from germline, CDR1 is KGHSH and CDR2 is LQKENI.

The chain couples TRBV5-1 to TRBJ2-3; D assignment may be TRBD1 or TRBD2 (5 bases each). Trimming removed 6 bases from V and 2 bases from J, with 10 bases in between. The CDR3 has 13 residues. From germline, CDR1 is SGHRS and CDR2 YFSETQ. This CDR3 is CASKEGITDTQYF. In nucleotides, the CDR3 is TGCGCCAGCAAAGAGGGGATCACAGATACGCAGTATTTT.

This chain links TRBV20-1 with TRBJ2-1; D gene uncertain. The V gene's germline CDR1 is DFQATT and CDR2 SNEGSKA (reference sequence). Deletions cut 6 bases from V and 11 bases from J, with 11 bases between. The CDR3 has 10 residues. This CDR3 is CSASSVKQFF. As DNA, the CDR3 is TGCAGTGCCTCAAGTGTGAAGCAGTTCTTC.

The chain recombines TRBV19 with TRBJ1-5; D ambiguous. Per germline, CDR1 LNHDA and CDR2 SQIVND (reference sequence). The CDR3 spans 14 residues. With 2 bases removed from V and 5 bases from J, the gap between germline ends came to 10 bases. CDR3 nucleotides: TGTGCCAGTAGTATAAGTCCCGGGTATCAGCCCCAGCATTTT. Residues: CASSISPGYQPQHF.

This chain links TRBV6-6 with TRBJ2-3; D uncertain. The germline V gene encodes CDR1 MNHNY and CDR2 SVGAGI (reference sequence). V was shortened by 1 base and J by 2 bases, with 13 bases between the two germline ends. This CDR3 region has 16 residues. CDR3 loop: CASSYLSGSTTDTQYF. The CDR3 DNA sequence: TGTGCCAGCAGTTACTTATCCGGCAGTACCACAGATACGCAGTATTTT.

V is TRBV7-3 and J is TRBJ2-1; a weak D match, TRBD2 (6 bases). CDR1 SGHTA and CDR2 FQGTGA come from the germline V gene. There are 12 residues in the CDR3. V was pared by 1 base and J by 13 bases, with 11 bases between. The CDR3 DNA follows: TGTGCCAGCAGCTTAATTGGGACTGATCAGTTCTTC. This sequence encodes CASSLIGTDQFF. The variable domain in full, completed from reference TRBV7-3 and TRBJ2-1, reads GAGVSQTPSNKVTEKGKYVELRCDPISGHTALYWYRQSLGQGPEFLIYFQGTGAADDSGLPNDRFFAVRPEGSVSTLKIQRTERGDSAVYLCASSLIGTDQFFGPGTRLTVL.

This rearrangement joins TRBV6-5 to TRBJ2-3, with D unresolved. CDR3 length: 13 residues. V was shortened by 0 bases and J by 6 bases, with 7 bases between the two germline ends. Germline lookup yields CDR1 MNHEY and CDR2 SVGAGI. CDR3 DNA: TGTGCCAGCAGTTACTCGTTACGGGATACGCAGTATTTT. Protein sequence: CASSYSLRDTQYF.

The gene calls are TRBV5-1 and TRBJ2-1, with unresolved D. V lost 4 bases and J lost 7, with 18 bases in between. The CDR3 is 15 amino acids. Germline CDR1 reads SGHRS; CDR2 reads YFSETQ. CDR3 sequence reads: CASSPGIQRRNEQFF. CDR3 DNA sequence: TGCGCCAGCAGCCCTGGGATACAGCGTCGTAATGAGCAGTTCTTC.

On this clone: Distinct nucleotide sequences in the sample also encode this CDR3. The rearrangement links TRBV11-2 to TRBJ1-5; D is unresolved. The V end was cut by 3 bases, the J end by 2 bases, with 5 bases between. Germline CDR1 and CDR2: SGHAT and FQNNGV. The CDR3 totals 13 residues. CDR3: CASSFQGNQPQHF. The DNA for the CDR3 is TGTGCCAGCAGCTTCCAGGGCAATCAGCCCCAGCATTTT.

The chain combines TRBV18 with TRBJ1-1, with a weak D call TRBD1 (5 bases). From germline, CDR1 is KGHSH and CDR2 LQKENI. V lost 0 bases to trimming and J lost 0 bases, with 8 bases between them. This CDR3 region has 15 residues. Here the CDR3 DNA reads TGTGCCAGCTCACCACCGTCCAGGGTGAACACTGAAGCTTTCTTT. As protein: CASSPPSRVNTEAFF.

Worth noting for this clone: The sample has other DNA sequences that encode this CDR3 too. Written as DNA, the CDR3 is TGTGCCAGCAGCTTAGTAGGGGGCTACGAGCAGTACTTC. It encodes CASSLVGGYEQYF. This rearrangement joins TRBV7-9 to TRBJ2-7; a possible D gene is TRBD1 (6 bases). Germline V lookup: CDR1 SEHNR, CDR2 FQNEAQ (reference sequence). With 1 base removed from V and 3 bases from J, the gap between germline ends came to 7 bases. The CDR3 loop spans 13 amino acids. The complete variable domain, with remaining parts taken from reference TRBV7-9 and TRBJ2-7, reads DTGVSQNPRHKITKRGQNVTFRCDPISEHNRLYWYRQTLGQGPEFLTYFQNEAQLEKSRLLSDRFSAERPKGSFSTLEIQRTEQGDSAMYLCASSLVGGYEQYFGPGTRLTVT.

The rearrangement joins TRBV28 to TRBJ2-1; D is undetermined. The CDR3 loop spans 14 amino acids. Germline V lookup: CDR1 MDHEN, CDR2 SYDVKM. The V end was cut by 6 bases, the J end by 6 bases, with 15 bases between. CDR3 in amino acids: CASSFVGISNEQFF. The CDR3 coding sequence is TGTGCCAGCAGCTTCGTGGGAATTTCCAATGAGCAGTTCTTC.

The chain is built from TRBV28 and TRBJ1-2, with 8 bases identical to TRBD1. Germline V gene data show CDR1 as MDHEN and CDR2 as SYDVKM. CDR3 size: 15 residues. The junction had 6 bases not matched to a gene; V was cut back by 3 bases and J by 3 bases. This chain's CDR3 is CASSLGLQGDYGYTF. The CDR3 DNA is TGTGCCAGCAGTTTGGGATTACAGGGGGACTATGGCTACACCTTC.

The genes are TRBV7-8 and TRBJ1-1; possible D gene TRBD1, 6 bases. Germline lookup yields CDR1 SGHVS and CDR2 FQNEAQ. The CDR3 runs to 16 residues. V dropped 2 bases and J dropped 0 bases, with 13 bases sitting between them. The CDR3 spells CASSLPRGGMNTEAFF. Here the CDR3 DNA reads TGTGCCAGCAGCTTACCTAGGGGGGGGATGAACACTGAAGCTTTCTTT.

V gene TRBV11-1 combines with J gene TRBJ1-2; D is uncertain. The germline gives CDR1 SGHAT, CDR2 FQDESV (reference sequence). The CDR3 sequence is 15 residues long. Trimming took off 3 bases at V and 6 bases at J, with 17 bases between the two ends. The CDR3 reads CASSLGGSFTNGYTF. CDR3 nucleotide sequence: TGTGCCAGCAGCTTGGGAGGATCCTTTACTAATGGCTACACCTTC.

The chain combines TRBV7-2 with TRBJ1-6; D gene ambiguous. The germline V gene has CDR1 SGHTA and CDR2 FQGNSA. Trimming cost V 1 base and J 14 bases, with 12 bases left between them. The CDR3 sequence is 13 residues long. The CDR3 here is CASSLEGGRSLHF. Here the CDR3 DNA reads TGTGCCAGCAGCTTAGAGGGAGGGAGGTCCCTCCACTTT.

The chain couples TRBV7-9 to TRBJ1-5; TRBD1 aligns across 9 bases. V gave up 5 bases and J gave up 4 bases; unmatched junction bases: 6. In germline, CDR1 is SEHNR, CDR2 FQNEAQ (reference sequence). The CDR3 spans 15 residues. The CDR3 loop is CASSPHDRGNQPQHF. The CDR3 DNA sequence: TGTGCCAGCAGCCCTCATGACAGGGGGAATCAGCCCCAGCATTTT.

The CDR3 nucleotides read TGTGCCAGCAGCTGGGGACAGGGGATTAAGCAGCCCCAGCATTTT. Amino acids: CASSWGQGIKQPQHF. This rearrangement joins TRBV7-2 to TRBJ1-5; 10 bases are a match to TRBD1. The CDR3 has 15 amino acids. Trimming cost V 4 bases and J 7 bases; bases outside gene matches: 7. From germline, CDR1 is SGHTA and CDR2 FQGNSA.

This clone came up once. This chain uses TRBV27 with TRBJ2-3; 8 bases fit TRBD1. V dropped 7 bases and J dropped 3; count of bases not matched to a gene: 12. This CDR3 has 16 amino acids. CDR1 and CDR2 (germline): MNHEY, SMNVEV (reference sequence). The CDR3 coding sequence is TGTGCCAGCACCTCAACCCGGACAGGGAGGACAGATACGCAGTATTTT. Translated: CASTSTRTGRTDTQYF.

J is TRBJ2-1 and V is TRBV7-3, with 8 nucleotides matching TRBD2. J lost 5 bases, V lost 4 bases, and 7 bases had no gene match. CDR3 length: 15 amino acids. CDR1 is SGHTA, CDR2 FQGTGA, per germline. The CDR3 reads CASSSGGTTNNEQFF. The CDR3 nucleotides are TGTGCCAGCAGCTCGGGAGGGACTACGAACAATGAGCAGTTCTTC.

This rearrangement joins TRBV4-2 to TRBJ2-5, with D unclear. The CDR3 sequence is 15 residues long. Per germline, CDR1 LGHNA and CDR2 YNFKEQ. V was cut by 0 bases and J by 2 bases, with 10 bases left in between. The CDR3 here is CASSQETERQETQYF. CDR3 nucleotide sequence: TGTGCCAGCAGCCAAGAGACCGAGAGGCAAGAGACCCAGTACTTC.

This sequence joins TRBV11-3 and TRBJ2-1, with TRBD1 identical over 7 bases. The junction had 15 bases not matched to a gene; V was cut back by 1 base and J by 9 bases. The germline V gene has CDR1 SGHNT and CDR2 YENEEA. This CDR3 comprises 17 residues. The CDR3 region has the DNA TGTGCCAGCAGCTTAGGTGACAGGGTCAACGACCGACCTGAGCAGTTCTTC. Translating gives CASSLGDRVNDRPEQFF.

This sequence joins TRBV28 and TRBJ1-2, with 7 nucleotides matching TRBD1. The V segment lost 7 bases and the J segment 1 base; nucleotides outside the gene matches: 15. CDR3 length equals 17 residues. Germline V lookup: CDR1 MDHEN, CDR2 SYDVKM. The CDR3 spells CASIPHPGTADNYGYTF. In nucleotides, the CDR3 is TGTGCCAGCATTCCCCACCCCGGGACAGCCGATAACTATGGCTACACCTTC.